This T cell receptor (beta chain) comes out of a study of post-analysis software for immune sequencing data. Built from TCR beta cDNA, the libraries had unique molecular identifiers in them. With roughly 0.85 to 11 million T cells as the source, about half a million cDNA molecules resulted. TCRdb fed the PCR reads into MiXCR, producing one record per CDR3 protein. The sample includes approximately 690,000 distinct CDR3 sequences, 55% to 60% of them seen just once. General study results and limits: Samples sharing a preparation batch grouped tightly together when assessed by F measure. When patients were compared with controls, about five TRBV segments were more frequent, TRBV5-6, TRBV5-1 and TRBV20-1 among them. Significantly lower normalized Chao1 diversity was seen in multiple sclerosis patients than in controls.

The germline V gene has CDR1 SGHTA and CDR2 FQGNSA. V lost 3 bases and J lost 6; bases outside the gene matches: 6. CDR3 length: 15 amino acids. Note on this clonotype: The target antigen is unknown.

V usage is TRBV7-2 and J usage is TRBJ1-5, with 9 bases lining up with TRBD1. The receptor comes from a girl aged 2 to 10 with multiple sclerosis. The sequencing input was blood. The CDR3 DNA reads TGTGCCAGCAGCTTGGGACAGGGAGGGGGTCAGCCCCAGCATTTT. It codes for CASSLGQGGGQPQHF.